A selection of T cell receptor beta chains follows, all from one sample in a study of T cell changes during pregnancy in multiple sclerosis. Data came from immunoSEQ multiplex PCR; TCRdb stores just in-frame clones and leaves some out. The repertoire has about 79,000 clones, approximately 92% of them found once; the top ten carry 0.65% to 0.95%. This specimen consisted of peripheral blood, obtained in the second trimester of pregnancy. Receptors originate from a female donor in good health, enrolled as a control in a pregnancy study. The CDR3 runs from the conserved cysteine through the conserved F or W. Some rows have no size entry. The others give once, few or many, or a class for an expanded clone.

TRBV5-4 - CASSPPPTGQRETQYF
TRBV2 once CASSKSTGTKQFF
TRBV29-1 - CSVGTRETQYF
TRBV4-2 - CASGVAGAQETQYF
TRBV5-1 - CASSLGQGANEQFF
TRBV5-1 - CASSLGQTGFGYTF
TRBV2 - CASRTGRSTDTQYF
TRBV25-1 - CASSDGQVNTEAFF
TRBV11-2 - CASSPDREVTEKLFF
TRBV4-3 - CASTRDRQETNYGYTF
TRBV10-3 - CAFGTSGGANGEQYF
TRBV18 - CASSRDRGQETQYF
TRBV11-3 - CASSFHRGPEAFF
TRBV5-4 once CASSSLPGELFF
TRBV4-1 - CASSLLGQPAGNEQFF
TRBV25-1 - CASSPTMGRAGTEAFF
TRBV11-3 - CASSTGAGAKLNTGELFF